This T cell receptor beta chain was identified in a study of blood T cell repertoires in COVID-19. Losses at the gene ends were 8 bases for V and 5 bases for J; bases not matched to a gene: 7. Germline-derived CDR1 and CDR2 are KGHSH and LQKENI. CDR3 length equals 14 residues. The protocol was immunoSEQ multiplex PCR, while the TCRdb copy is restricted to in-frame clones and leaves out a portion. The repertoire has about 190,000 clones, less than 90% of them found once; the top ten carry around 6.3%. The chain has TRBV18 and TRBJ2-1, with 9 bases matching TRBD1. This clonotype was obtained from a woman aged 40 to 55 with acute or convalescent COVID-19. The material sequenced was peripheral blood. The CDR3 loop reads CASRRDRVDNEQFF. CDR3 coding DNA: TGTGCCAGCCGACGGGACAGGGTCGACAATGAGCAGTTCTTC. Full variable domain (rest looked up from reference TRBV18 and TRBJ2-1): NAGVMQNPRHLVRRRGQEARLRCSPMKGHSHVYWYRQLPEEGLKFMVYLQKENIIDESGMPKERFSAEFPKEGPSILRIQQVVRGDSAAYFCASRRDRVDNEQFFGPGTRLTVL.